A selection of T cell receptor beta chains follows, all from one sample in a study of blood T cell repertoires in COVID-19. Produced via immunoSEQ multiplex PCR; TCRdb's table is partial and in-frame only. The sample shows 55,000 to 65,000 clones, 79% of them seen only once. The sequenced sample was peripheral blood. The receptor source for this set is a man aged 60 to 69 with acute or convalescent COVID-19. The CDR3 runs from the conserved cysteine through the conserved F or W. A D gene is named only where the DNA matches it firmly. A row's size may be missing; if present it is once, few, many or a size class.

abundance: -
v_gene: TRBV6-1
j_gene: TRBJ1-1
d_gene: TRBD1
CDR3aa: CASSAYPTGVNTEAFF
CDR3nt: TGTGCCAGCAGTGCCTATCCCACAGGGGTGAACACTGAAGCTTTCTTT

abundance: -
v_gene: TRBV6-1
j_gene: TRBJ1-1
d_gene: -
CDR3aa: CASSEQGNTEAFF
CDR3nt: TGTGCCAGCAGTGAACAGGGGAACACTGAAGCTTTCTTT

abundance: once
v_gene: TRBV2
j_gene: TRBJ2-7
d_gene: TRBD1
CDR3aa: CASSEQGEYYEQYF
CDR3nt: TGTGCCAGCAGTGAACAGGGGGAATACTACGAGCAGTACTTC

abundance: -
v_gene: TRBV7-7
j_gene: TRBJ2-3
d_gene: -
CDR3aa: CASSLKGGSTDTQYF
CDR3nt: TGTGCTAGCAGCTTAAAAGGCGGAAGCACAGATACGCAGTATTTT

abundance: few
v_gene: TRBV7-9
j_gene: TRBJ2-6
d_gene: -
CDR3aa: CASSEAGGANVLTF
CDR3nt: TGTGCCAGCAGCGAAGCCGGTGGGGCCAACGTCCTGACTTTC

abundance: -
v_gene: TRBV10-3
j_gene: TRBJ1-2
d_gene: TRBD1
CDR3aa: CAISDVTGDGYTF
CDR3nt: TGTGCCATCAGTGATGTGACAGGGGATGGCTACACCTTC

abundance: -
v_gene: TRBV9
j_gene: TRBJ1-1
d_gene: TRBD1
CDR3aa: CASSVEVMGWTGDDCAEAFF
CDR3nt: TGTGCCAGCAGCGTAGAAGTCATGGGCTGGACAGGGGATGACTGTGCTGAAGCTTTCTTT

abundance: medium-sized
v_gene: TRBV7-2
j_gene: TRBJ2-7
d_gene: -
CDR3aa: CASSFREGTFEQYF
CDR3nt: TGTGCCAGCAGCTTTAGGGAAGGGACTTTCGAGCAGTACTTC

abundance: -
v_gene: TRBV15
j_gene: TRBJ2-1
d_gene: TRBD2
CDR3aa: CATSPGLDPRKQFF
CDR3nt: TGTGCCACCAGTCCGGGACTAGACCCGAGGAAACAGTTCTTC

abundance: -
v_gene: TRBV18
j_gene: TRBJ2-7
d_gene: TRBD2
CDR3aa: CASSPLSSFSGRGPYEQYF
CDR3nt: TGTGCCAGCTCACCACTTTCTAGTTTTAGCGGGAGGGGACCCTACGAGCAGTACTTC

abundance: -
v_gene: TRBV7-7
j_gene: TRBJ2-7
d_gene: TRBD1
CDR3aa: CASSPGTVRSYEQYF
CDR3nt: TGTGCCAGCAGCCCCGGGACAGTCCGCTCCTACGAGCAGTACTTC

abundance: -
v_gene: TRBV9
j_gene: TRBJ2-2
d_gene: TRBD2
CDR3aa: CASSVAPTSGWELFF
CDR3nt: TGTGCCAGCAGCGTAGCTCCAACTAGCGGATGGGAGCTGTTTTTT

abundance: -
v_gene: TRBV7-2
j_gene: TRBJ1-2
d_gene: TRBD1
CDR3aa: CASSLTQGQNYGYTF
CDR3nt: TGTGCCAGCAGCCTCACACAGGGGCAAAACTATGGCTACACCTTC

abundance: -
v_gene: TRBV7-2
j_gene: TRBJ2-7
d_gene: TRBD2
CDR3aa: CASRQGASGNKQYF
CDR3nt: TGTGCCAGCAGACAAGGGGCTAGCGGGAACAAGCAGTACTTC

abundance: -
v_gene: TRBV7-2
j_gene: TRBJ2-1
d_gene: TRBD1
CDR3aa: CASRQIGQGPYNEQFF
CDR3nt: TGTGCCAGCAGACAAATCGGACAGGGACCCTACAATGAGCAGTTCTTC

abundance: once
v_gene: TRBV7-9
j_gene: TRBJ1-1
d_gene: TRBD1
CDR3aa: CASSLANRGWDTEAFF
CDR3nt: TGTGCCAGCAGCTTAGCGAACAGGGGCTGGGACACTGAAGCTTTCTTT

abundance: -
v_gene: TRBV28
j_gene: TRBJ1-4
d_gene: -
CDR3aa: CASSPPTGAVEKLFF
CDR3nt: TGTGCCAGCAGTCCGCCGACAGGTGCCGTCGAAAAACTGTTTTTT

abundance: -
v_gene: TRBV27
j_gene: TRBJ2-5
d_gene: TRBD2
CDR3aa: CASSLSGRGETQYF
CDR3nt: TGTGCCAGCAGTTTGAGCGGGAGGGGGGAGACCCAGTACTTC

abundance: few
v_gene: TRBV28
j_gene: TRBJ1-4
d_gene: -
CDR3aa: CASSVRQEKLFF
CDR3nt: TGTGCCAGCAGTGTGAGACAGGAAAAACTGTTTTTT

abundance: -
v_gene: TRBV9
j_gene: TRBJ1-2
d_gene: -
CDR3aa: CASSVGWGEINYGYTF
CDR3nt: TGTGCCAGCAGCGTAGGCTGGGGGGAAATCAACTATGGCTACACCTTC

abundance: -
v_gene: TRBV9
j_gene: TRBJ2-7
d_gene: -
CDR3aa: CASSVDQGSMNEQYF
CDR3nt: TGTGCCAGCAGCGTAGATCAGGGATCAATGAACGAGCAGTACTTC

abundance: few
v_gene: TRBV27
j_gene: TRBJ2-1
d_gene: TRBD2
CDR3aa: CASSSTSGRADEQFF
CDR3nt: TGTGCCAGCAGTTCGACTAGCGGGAGGGCCGATGAGCAGTTCTTC

abundance: -
v_gene: TRBV27
j_gene: TRBJ1-2
d_gene: TRBD1
CDR3aa: CASSLRDRVNGYTF
CDR3nt: TGTGCCAGCAGTTTACGGGACAGGGTAAACGGCTACACCTTC

abundance: once
v_gene: TRBV2
j_gene: TRBJ2-1
d_gene: TRBD1
CDR3aa: CASSADRAPYNEQFF
CDR3nt: TGTGCCAGCAGCGCCGACAGGGCACCCTACAATGAGCAGTTCTTC

abundance: -
v_gene: TRBV5-1
j_gene: TRBJ2-1
d_gene: -
CDR3aa: CASSLVADYNEQFF
CDR3nt: TGCGCCAGCAGCTTGGTAGCGGATTACAATGAGCAGTTCTTC

abundance: -
v_gene: TRBV7-2
j_gene: TRBJ1-6
d_gene: -
CDR3aa: CASSLDTIKGSPLHF
CDR3nt: TGTGCCAGCAGCTTGGACACGATTAAGGGGTCACCCCTCCACTTT

abundance: -
v_gene: TRBV29-1
j_gene: TRBJ1-3
d_gene: TRBD1
CDR3aa: CSATGAPLSGNTIYF
CDR3nt: TGCAGCGCGACAGGGGCCCCACTCTCTGGAAACACCATATATTTT

abundance: -
v_gene: TRBV4-1
j_gene: TRBJ2-5
d_gene: TRBD2
CDR3aa: CASSLSATSGRREETQYF
CDR3nt: TGCGCCAGCAGCCTTTCTGCTACTAGCGGGAGGCGGGAGGAGACCCAGTACTTC

abundance: -
v_gene: TRBV5-6
j_gene: TRBJ2-7
d_gene: TRBD2
CDR3aa: CASSLTGTRVPYEQYF
CDR3nt: TGTGCCAGCAGCTTGACCGGGACTAGGGTTCCCTACGAGCAGTACTTC

abundance: -
v_gene: TRBV24-1
j_gene: TRBJ1-2
d_gene: TRBD1
CDR3aa: CATSSGAPGQESYGYTF
CDR3nt: TGTGCCACCAGTTCAGGAGCCCCGGGACAGGAGTCCTATGGCTACACCTTC

abundance: once
v_gene: TRBV4-3
j_gene: TRBJ1-3
d_gene: -
CDR3aa: CASSQDYYRSAGNTIYF
CDR3nt: TGCGCCAGCAGCCAAGATTACTACAGGAGTGCTGGAAACACCATATATTTT

abundance: few
v_gene: TRBV6-6
j_gene: TRBJ2-3
d_gene: TRBD2
CDR3aa: CASRLAGELTDTQYF
CDR3nt: TGTGCCAGCAGACTAGCGGGAGAATTGACAGATACGCAGTATTTT

abundance: -
v_gene: TRBV28
j_gene: TRBJ1-2
d_gene: -
CDR3aa: CASSSYRVETGYGYTF
CDR3nt: TGTGCCAGCAGTTCCTACCGGGTGGAGACGGGCTATGGCTACACCTTC

abundance: -
v_gene: TRBV25-1
j_gene: TRBJ1-3
d_gene: -
CDR3aa: CASSERGTGNTIYF
CDR3nt: TGTGCCAGCAGTGAACGAGGAACTGGAAACACCATATATTTT

abundance: few
v_gene: TRBV7-2
j_gene: TRBJ1-6
d_gene: -
CDR3aa: CASSLEYNSPLHF
CDR3nt: TGTGCCAGCAGTCTGGAGTATAATTCACCCCTCCACTTT